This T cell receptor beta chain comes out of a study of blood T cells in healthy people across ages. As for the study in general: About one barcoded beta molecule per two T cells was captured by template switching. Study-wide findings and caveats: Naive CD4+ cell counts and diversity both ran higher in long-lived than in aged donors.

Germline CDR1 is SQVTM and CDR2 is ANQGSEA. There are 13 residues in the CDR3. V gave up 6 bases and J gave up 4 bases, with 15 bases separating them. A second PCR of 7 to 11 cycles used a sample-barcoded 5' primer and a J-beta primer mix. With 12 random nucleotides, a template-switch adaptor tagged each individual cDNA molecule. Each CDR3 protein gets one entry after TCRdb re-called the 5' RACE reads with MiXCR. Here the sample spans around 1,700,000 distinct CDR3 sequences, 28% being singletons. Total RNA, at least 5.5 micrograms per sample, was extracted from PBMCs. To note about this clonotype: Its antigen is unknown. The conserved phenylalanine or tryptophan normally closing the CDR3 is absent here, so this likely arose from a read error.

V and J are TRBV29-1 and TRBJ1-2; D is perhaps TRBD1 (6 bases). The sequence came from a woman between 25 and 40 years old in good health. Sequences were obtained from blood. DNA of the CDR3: TGCAGCGTGTATATACAGGGAGCCTATGGCTACACCCTC. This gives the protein CSVYIQGAYGYTL.